The 23 T cell receptor beta chains below all came from one sample that was sequenced in a study of blood T cells in healthy people across ages. Using a J-beta primer mix together with a sample-barcoded 5' primer, a second PCR was run for roughly 6 to 11 cycles. TCRdb redid the calling of the 5' RACE reads with MiXCR, one entry per CDR3 protein. The table records 1.5 million to 2 million distinct CDR3 sequences, approximately 32% of them present only once. Specimen: blood. The receptors come from a woman aged 25 to 39 in good health.

The J gene is TRBJ1-1, the V gene TRBV4-1; the match to TRBD1 covers 11 bases. Trimming cost V 1 base and J 0 bases; bases outside gene matches: 16. This CDR3 has 21 amino acids. Germline CDR1 is MGHRA and CDR2 is YSYEKL. The CDR3 sequence: CASSQVWTGGSPGEVNTEAFF. CDR3 nucleotide sequence: TGCGCCAGCAGCCAAGTTTGGACAGGGGGCTCCCCCGGGGAGGTGAACACTGAAGCTTTCTTT.

On this clonotype: A clone one base away is much larger, so this may be a read error. The CDR3 protein is CASRGLGANVRTF. The CDR3 DNA follows: TGCGCCAGCAGAGGACTCGGGGCCAACGTCCGGACTTTC. The chain combines TRBV5-1 with TRBJ2-6; D might be TRBD1 or TRBD2, each matching 5 bases. The CDR3 is 13 residues long. Germline V gives CDR1 SGHRS, CDR2 YFSETQ. Full variable domain (remainder filled in from reference TRBV5-1 and TRBJ2-6): KAGVTQTPRYLIKTRGQQVTLSCSPISGHRSVSWYQQTPGQGLQFLFEYFSETQRNKGNFPGRFSGRQFSNSRSEMNVSTLELGDSALYLCASRGLGANVRTFGAGSRLTVL.

The V gene is TRBV6-1, the J gene TRBJ1-2, with a weak D call TRBD1 (6 bases). CDR1 MNHNS and CDR2 SASEGT come from the germline V gene. The CDR3 runs to 15 residues. V lost 11 bases to trimming and J lost 4 bases, with 23 bases between them. Here the CDR3 reads CACRQESFEGYGYTF. CDR3 sequence (DNA): TGTGCCTGTCGACAGGAGTCTTTCGAGGGCTATGGCTACACCTTC.

The V gene is TRBV27, the J gene TRBJ2-3, with TRBD1 as a possible D gene (6 bases). Trimming removed 2 bases at V and 2 bases at J, with 11 bases between. This CDR3 is built from 15 residues. Looked up from germline, CDR1 is MNHEY and CDR2 is SMNVEV (reference sequence). As DNA, the CDR3 is TGTGCCAGCAGTTTAATGGGGACACACACAGATACGCAGTATTTT. Its translation: CASSLMGTHTDTQYF.

This clonotype was recorded at least ten times. The chain links TRBV15 to TRBJ2-1; no firm D call. The V end lost 1 base, the J end lost 3 bases, and 7 bases lay between the germline ends. Germline V gene sequence: CDR1 LNHNV, CDR2 YYDKDF (reference sequence). This CDR3 has 14 residues. The DNA for the CDR3 is TGTGCCACCAGCAGAGGTTACAGCTACAATGAGCAGTTCTTC. Amino acid sequence: CATSRGYSYNEQFF.

A few counts support this clonotype. The chain has TRBV3-1 and TRBJ2-1, with a tentative D call TRBD2 (5 bases). The germline V gene has CDR1 LGHDT and CDR2 YNNKEL (reference sequence). Trimming took off 4 bases at V and 8 bases at J, with 24 bases between the two ends. This CDR3 has 17 amino acids. The CDR3 DNA is TGTGCCAGCAGCCGGTCTGGCCGAACTAGGTCTCGGGATGAGCAGTTCTTC. It codes for CASSRSGRTRSRDEQFF.

Only a few counts were recorded for this clonotype. This chain uses TRBV7-3 with TRBJ2-5; D assignment may be TRBD1 or TRBD2 (6 bases each). Gene TRBJ2-7 matches the end of the DNA better, so the J call may be wrong. This CDR3 has 14 amino acids. The germline V gene has CDR1 SGHTA and CDR2 FQGTGA. CDR3 coding DNA: TGTGCCAGCAGCTTAAGAGGGGGGTCCGCCGAGCAGTACTTC. Its translation is CASSLRGGSAEQYF.

This clonotype was counted at least ten times. The V call is TRBV20-1, the J call TRBJ1-2, with no clear D. This CDR3 region has 11 residues. With 3 bases removed from V and 8 bases from J, the gap between germline ends came to 10 bases. From germline, CDR1 is DFQATT and CDR2 SNEGSKA (reference sequence). Written as DNA, the CDR3 is TGCAGTGCTAGGGGCGCGGGAGGCTACACCTTC. Its translation: CSARGAGGYTF.

V usage is TRBV4-1 and J usage is TRBJ2-3; D is unresolved. The CDR3 extends over 14 amino acids. The ends were cut back, 2 bases at V and 5 bases at J, with 11 bases in the middle. In germline, CDR1 is MGHRA, CDR2 YSYEKL. CDR3 residues: CASSQRMEGDTQYF. The DNA of the CDR3 is TGCGCCAGCAGCCAACGTATGGAAGGAGATACGCAGTATTTT.

This chain links TRBV27 with TRBJ1-5; D possibly corresponds to TRBD1 (6 bases). Germline values: CDR1 MNHEY, CDR2 SMNVEV (reference sequence). The CDR3 consists of 14 residues. The ends were cut back, 6 bases at V and 6 bases at J, with 15 bases in the middle. DNA for the CDR3: TGTGCCAGCAGCGATACAGGGTTTGGTCAGCCCCAGCATTTT. Translating it yields CASSDTGFGQPQHF.

The gene calls are TRBV20-1 and TRBJ1-5; TRBD1 aligns across 8 bases. The CDR3 extends over 16 amino acids. J was trimmed by 0 bases and V by 5 bases; bases with no gene match: 9. The germline CDR1 and CDR2 sequences are DFQATT and SNEGSKA (reference sequence). CDR3 loop: CSAVGQELLSNQPQHF. In DNA, the CDR3 is TGCAGTGCTGTGGGACAGGAATTACTTAGCAATCAGCCCCAGCATTTT.

This chain connects TRBV6-4 to TRBJ2-3, with D perhaps being TRBD1 or TRBD2 (5 bases each). The germline gives CDR1 MRHNA, CDR2 SNTAGT. Deletions cut 0 bases from V and 6 bases from J, with 10 bases between. The CDR3 runs to 14 residues. The CDR3 nucleotides are TGTGCCAGCAGTGACTCGGCAGGGACCGATACGCAGTATTTT. As protein: CASSDSAGTDTQYF.

This clonotype was seen once. The V gene is TRBV11-2, the J gene TRBJ1-2; tentatively, D is TRBD1 (6 bases). CDR3 length: 15 amino acids. V lost 1 base, J lost 8 bases, and 17 bases lay in between. Germline V gene lookup returns CDR1 SGHAT and CDR2 FQNNGV. CDR3 bases: TGTGCCAGCAGCTTAGTGCCAGGGGCCGAGTACGGCTACACCTTC. It encodes CASSLVPGAEYGYTF.

V gene TRBV4-2 combines with J gene TRBJ2-3; 12 bases line up with TRBD2. Germline trimming cut 3 bases from V and 1 base from J; bases unmatched to any gene: 14. Germline V gene data show CDR1 as LGHNA and CDR2 as YNFKEQ. The CDR3 has 20 residues. For the CDR3, the DNA is TGTGCCAGCAGCCACCCCAGATGGACTAGCGGGAAAAGGGGCACAGATACGCAGTATTTT. It codes for CASSHPRWTSGKRGTDTQYF.

The chain is built from TRBV6-1 and TRBJ2-1; no clear D. V was cut by 2 bases and J by 13 bases, with 9 bases left in between. This CDR3 region has 11 residues. Germline-derived CDR1 and CDR2 are MNHNS and SASEGT. The CDR3 DNA is TGTGCCAGCAGTGAACCTTTATACCAGTTCTTC. Residues: CASSEPLYQFF.

This clonotype was seen a few times. V usage is TRBV10-3 and J usage is TRBJ2-2; possibly TRBD1 for D (6 bases). Looked up from germline, CDR1 is ENHRY and CDR2 is SYGVKD. This CDR3 has 15 residues. Trimming removed 10 bases at V and 0 bases at J, with 15 bases between. CDR3 sequence (DNA): TGTGCCACCTCGGTGGACAGTTCGAACACCGGGGAGCTGTTTTTT. Translation: CATSVDSSNTGELFF.

On this clonotype: This clone may be a read error of a much larger clone one base away. This chain connects TRBV29-1 to TRBJ2-3; maybe TRBD1 (6 bases). V lost 5 bases and J lost 5, with 17 bases in between. CDR1 and CDR2 (germline): SQVTM, ANQGSEA. The CDR3 is 14 residues long. CDR3 bases: TGCAGCGTTCGGGACCCCAGGGGCAGAGATACGCAGTATTTT. The encoded protein is CSVRDPRGRDTQYF.

The chain employs TRBV15 and TRBJ2-1; D is perhaps TRBD2 (7 bases). The CDR3 spans 15 residues. Germline loops: CDR1 LNHNV, CDR2 YYDKDF (reference sequence). V was clipped by 0 bases and J by 5 bases, with 11 bases between them. In DNA, the CDR3 is TGTGCCACCAGCAGAGAGAGGGGGGGTCACAATGAGCAGTTCTTC. Amino acids: CATSRERGGHNEQFF.

This clonotype was detected ten times or more. J is TRBJ2-7 and V is TRBV2; 8 positions agree with TRBD2. Germline V gene sequence: CDR1 SNHLY, CDR2 FYNNEI. The length of the CDR3 is 12 residues. V lost 7 bases to trimming and J lost 4 bases; unmatched junction nucleotides: 3. The CDR3 here is CASTSGFYEQYF. As DNA, the CDR3 is TGTGCCAGCACTAGCGGGTTTTACGAGCAGTACTTC.

The chain uses TRBV15 and TRBJ1-1; D gene ambiguous. In germline, CDR1 is LNHNV, CDR2 YYDKDF (reference sequence). V was shortened by 2 bases and J by 4 bases, with 8 bases between the two germline ends. This CDR3 contains 13 residues. DNA of the CDR3: TGTGCCACCAGCAGAAGATCGGGCACTGAAGCTTTCTTT. Translated: CATSRRSGTEAFF.

This clonotype showed up just a few times. Possible read error: a much larger clone is one base away. This chain joins TRBV20-1 and TRBJ2-7, with no clear D. Trimming stripped 1 base from V and 2 bases from J, with 9 bases between. This CDR3 comprises 13 residues. CDR1 is DFQATT, CDR2 SNEGSKA, per germline (reference sequence). CDR3 region: CSARATDAYEQYF. In DNA form, the CDR3 reads TGCAGTGCTAGAGCGACGGATGCCTACGAGCAGTACTTC.

This clonotype occurred many times. This chain uses TRBV20-1 with TRBJ2-5; TRBD2 aligns across 7 bases. The V and J ends lost 6 bases and 4 bases, in that order; junction bases with no gene match: 11. The CDR3 covers 14 residues. CDR1 is DFQATT and CDR2 is SNEGSKA in the germline V gene (reference sequence). The CDR3 nucleotides are TGCAGTGCAGTAGACCCGGGACTAAGAGAGACCCAGTACTTC. Translating it yields CSAVDPGLRETQYF.

This clonotype was observed a single time. The CDR3: CASSQGWGPTTGGNTIYF. The CDR3 DNA reads as TGCGCCAGCAGCCAAGGGTGGGGGCCTACGACGGGAGGAAACACCATATATTTT. V is TRBV4-1 and J is TRBJ1-3; tentative D call: TRBD1 (6 bases). This CDR3 contains 18 residues. CDR1 and CDR2 (germline): MGHRA, YSYEKL. Trimming removed 1 base from V and 4 bases from J, with 20 bases in between.